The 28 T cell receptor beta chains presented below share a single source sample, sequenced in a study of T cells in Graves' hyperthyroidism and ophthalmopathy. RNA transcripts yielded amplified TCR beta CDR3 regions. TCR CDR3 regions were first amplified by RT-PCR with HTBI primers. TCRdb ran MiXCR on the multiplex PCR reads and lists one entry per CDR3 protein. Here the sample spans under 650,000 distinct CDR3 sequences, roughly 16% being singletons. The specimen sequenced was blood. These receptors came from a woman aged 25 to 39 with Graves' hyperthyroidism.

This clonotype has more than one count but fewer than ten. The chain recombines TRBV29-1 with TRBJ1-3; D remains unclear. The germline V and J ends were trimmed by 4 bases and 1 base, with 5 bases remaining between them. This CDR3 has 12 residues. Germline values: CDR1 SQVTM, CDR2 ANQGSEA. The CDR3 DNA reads TGCAGCGTTGTTGGGTCTGGAAACACCATATATTTT. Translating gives CSVVGSGNTIYF.

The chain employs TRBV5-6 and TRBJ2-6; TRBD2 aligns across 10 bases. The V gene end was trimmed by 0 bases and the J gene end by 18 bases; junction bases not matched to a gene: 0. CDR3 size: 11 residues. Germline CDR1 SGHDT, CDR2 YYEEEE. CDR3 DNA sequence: TGTGCCAGCAGCTTGGGACTAGCGGGGACTTTC. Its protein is CASSLGLAGTF.

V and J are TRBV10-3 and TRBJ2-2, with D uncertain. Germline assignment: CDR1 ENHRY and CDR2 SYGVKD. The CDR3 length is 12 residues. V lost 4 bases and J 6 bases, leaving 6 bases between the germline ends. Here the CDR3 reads CAISGGSGELFF. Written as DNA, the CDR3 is TGTGCCATCAGTGGGGGATCCGGGGAGCTGTTTTTT.

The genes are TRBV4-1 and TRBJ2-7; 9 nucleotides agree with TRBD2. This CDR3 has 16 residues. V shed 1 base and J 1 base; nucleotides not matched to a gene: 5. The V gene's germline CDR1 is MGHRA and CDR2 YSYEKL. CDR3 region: CASSQGASGISYEQYF. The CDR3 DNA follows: TGCGCCAGCAGCCAAGGGGCTAGCGGGATTTCCTACGAGCAGTACTTC.

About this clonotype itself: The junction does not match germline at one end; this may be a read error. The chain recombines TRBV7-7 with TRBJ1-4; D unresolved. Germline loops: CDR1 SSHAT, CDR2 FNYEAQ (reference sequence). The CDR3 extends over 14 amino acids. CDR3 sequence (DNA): TGTGCTAGCAGCTTAGACCGGTTATGTGAAAAACTGTTTTTT. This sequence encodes CASSLDRLCEKLFF.

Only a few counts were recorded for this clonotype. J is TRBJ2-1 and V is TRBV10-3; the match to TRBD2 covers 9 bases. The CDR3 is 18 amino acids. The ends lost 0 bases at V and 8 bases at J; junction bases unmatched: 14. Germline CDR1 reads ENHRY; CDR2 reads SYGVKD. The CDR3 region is CAISESTGAGGPGDEQFF. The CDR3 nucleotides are TGTGCCATCAGTGAGTCGACGGGGGCGGGAGGGCCTGGAGATGAGCAGTTCTTC.

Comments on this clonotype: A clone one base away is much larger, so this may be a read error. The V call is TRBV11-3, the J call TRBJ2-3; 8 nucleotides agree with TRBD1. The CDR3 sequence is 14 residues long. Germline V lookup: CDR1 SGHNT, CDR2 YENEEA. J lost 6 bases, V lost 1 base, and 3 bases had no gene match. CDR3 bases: TGTGCCAGCAGCTTAGGACAGGGGCGGGATACGCAGTATTTT. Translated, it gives CASSLGQGRDTQYF.

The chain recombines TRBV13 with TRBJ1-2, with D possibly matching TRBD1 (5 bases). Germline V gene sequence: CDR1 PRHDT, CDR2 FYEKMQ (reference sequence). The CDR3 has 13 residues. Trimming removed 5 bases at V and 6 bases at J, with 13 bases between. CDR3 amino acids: CASSLPGVDGYTF. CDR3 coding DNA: TGTGCCAGCAGCCTACCGGGGGTGGATGGCTACACCTTC.

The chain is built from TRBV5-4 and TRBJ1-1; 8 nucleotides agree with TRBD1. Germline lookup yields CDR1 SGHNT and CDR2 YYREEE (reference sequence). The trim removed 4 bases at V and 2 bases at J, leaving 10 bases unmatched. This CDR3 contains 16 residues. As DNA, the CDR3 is TGTGCCAGCAGCCCGAGGAACAGGGGGGGCAACACTGAAGCTTTCTTT. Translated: CASSPRNRGGNTEAFF.

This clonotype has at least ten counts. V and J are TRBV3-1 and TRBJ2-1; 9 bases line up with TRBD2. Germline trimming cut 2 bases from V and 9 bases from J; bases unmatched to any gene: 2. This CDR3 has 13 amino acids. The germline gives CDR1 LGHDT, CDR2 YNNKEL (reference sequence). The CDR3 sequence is CASSQISGSEQFF. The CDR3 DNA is TGTGCCAGCAGCCAAATTAGCGGGAGTGAGCAGTTCTTC.

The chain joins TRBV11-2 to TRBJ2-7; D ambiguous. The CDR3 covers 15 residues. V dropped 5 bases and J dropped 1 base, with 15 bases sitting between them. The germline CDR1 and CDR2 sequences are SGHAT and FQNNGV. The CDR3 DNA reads TGTGCCAGCAGCCCTACCCCGCCTGGATCCTACGAGCAGTACTTC. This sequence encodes CASSPTPPGSYEQYF.

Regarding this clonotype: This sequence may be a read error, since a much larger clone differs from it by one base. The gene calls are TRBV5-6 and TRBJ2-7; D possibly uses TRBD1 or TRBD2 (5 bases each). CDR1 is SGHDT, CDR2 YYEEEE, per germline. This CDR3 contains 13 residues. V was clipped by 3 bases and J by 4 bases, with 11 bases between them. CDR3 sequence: CASSSGTIYEQYF. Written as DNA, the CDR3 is TGTGCCAGCAGCTCCGGGACCATATACGAGCAGTACTTC. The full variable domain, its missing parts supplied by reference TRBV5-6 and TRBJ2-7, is DAGVTQSPTHLIKTRGQQVTLRCSPKSGHDTVSWYQQALGQGPQFIFQYYEEEERQRGNFPDRFSGHQFPNYSSELNVNALLLGDSALYLCASSSGTIYEQYFGPGTRLTVT.

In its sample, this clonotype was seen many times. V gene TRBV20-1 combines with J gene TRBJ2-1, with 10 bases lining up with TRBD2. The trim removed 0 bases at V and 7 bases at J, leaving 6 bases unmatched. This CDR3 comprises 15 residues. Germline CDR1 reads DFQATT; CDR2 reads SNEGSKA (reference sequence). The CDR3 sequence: CSARDPLAGENEQFF. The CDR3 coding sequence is TGCAGTGCTAGAGATCCCCTAGCGGGAGAAAATGAGCAGTTCTTC.

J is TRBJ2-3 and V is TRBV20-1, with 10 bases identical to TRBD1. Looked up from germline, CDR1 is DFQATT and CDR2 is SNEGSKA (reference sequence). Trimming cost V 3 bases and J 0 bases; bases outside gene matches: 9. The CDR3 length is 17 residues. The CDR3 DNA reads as TGCAGTGCTAGTCCGGGACAGGGGCCCTCAAGCACAGATACGCAGTATTTT. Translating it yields CSASPGQGPSSTDTQYF.

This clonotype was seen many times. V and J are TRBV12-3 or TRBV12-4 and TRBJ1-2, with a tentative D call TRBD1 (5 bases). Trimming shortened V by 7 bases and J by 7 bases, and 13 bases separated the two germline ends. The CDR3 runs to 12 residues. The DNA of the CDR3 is TGTGCCAGCACCATAGGGGAGCGTGGCTACACCTTC. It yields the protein CASTIGERGYTF.

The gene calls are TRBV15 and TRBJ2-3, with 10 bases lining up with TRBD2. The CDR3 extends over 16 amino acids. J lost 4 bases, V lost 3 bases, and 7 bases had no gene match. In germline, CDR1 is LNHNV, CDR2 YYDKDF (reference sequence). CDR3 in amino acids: CATSSESGRAPDTQYF. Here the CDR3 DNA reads TGTGCCACCAGCAGTGAAAGCGGGAGGGCCCCAGATACGCAGTATTTT.

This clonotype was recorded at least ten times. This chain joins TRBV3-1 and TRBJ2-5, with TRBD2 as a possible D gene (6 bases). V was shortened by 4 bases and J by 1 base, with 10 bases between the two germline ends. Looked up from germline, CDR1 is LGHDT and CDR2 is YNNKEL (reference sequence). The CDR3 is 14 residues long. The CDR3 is CASSPGTFQETQYF. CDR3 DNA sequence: TGTGCCAGCAGCCCCGGGACTTTCCAAGAGACCCAGTACTTC.

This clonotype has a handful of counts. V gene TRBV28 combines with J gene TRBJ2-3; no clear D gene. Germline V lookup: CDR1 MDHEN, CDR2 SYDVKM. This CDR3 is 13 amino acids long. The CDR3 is CATWAPSTDTQYF. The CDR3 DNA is TGTGCAACCTGGGCACCAAGCACAGATACGCAGTATTTT.

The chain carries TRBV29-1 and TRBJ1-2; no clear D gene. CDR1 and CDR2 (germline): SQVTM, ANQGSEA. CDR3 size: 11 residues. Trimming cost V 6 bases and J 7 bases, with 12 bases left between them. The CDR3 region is CSVYLGRGYTF. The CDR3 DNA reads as TGCAGCGTGTACTTGGGTCGTGGCTACACCTTC.

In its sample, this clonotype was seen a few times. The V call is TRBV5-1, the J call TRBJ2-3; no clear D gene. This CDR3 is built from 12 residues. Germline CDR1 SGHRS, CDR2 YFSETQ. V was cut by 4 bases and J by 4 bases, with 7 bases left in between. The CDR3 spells CASSNVADTQYF. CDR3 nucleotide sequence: TGCGCCAGCAGCAACGTAGCAGATACGCAGTATTTT. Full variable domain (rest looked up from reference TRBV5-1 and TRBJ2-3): KAGVTQTPRYLIKTRGQQVTLSCSPISGHRSVSWYQQTPGQGLQFLFEYFSETQRNKGNFPGRFSGRQFSNSRSEMNVSTLELGDSALYLCASSNVADTQYFGPGTRLTVL.

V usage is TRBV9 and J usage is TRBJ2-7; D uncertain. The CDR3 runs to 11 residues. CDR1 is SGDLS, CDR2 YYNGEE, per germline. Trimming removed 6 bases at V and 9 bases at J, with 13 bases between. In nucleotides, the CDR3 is TGTGCCAGCACCCCGCATAACCCGCAGTACTTC. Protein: CASTPHNPQYF.

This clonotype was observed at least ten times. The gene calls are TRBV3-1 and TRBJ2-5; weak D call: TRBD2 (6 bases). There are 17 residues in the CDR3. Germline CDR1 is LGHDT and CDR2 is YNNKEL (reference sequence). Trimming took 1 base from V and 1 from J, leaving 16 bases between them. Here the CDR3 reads CASSQATIPSAQETQYF. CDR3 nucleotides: TGTGCCAGCAGCCAAGCCACTATACCTAGCGCCCAAGAGACCCAGTACTTC.

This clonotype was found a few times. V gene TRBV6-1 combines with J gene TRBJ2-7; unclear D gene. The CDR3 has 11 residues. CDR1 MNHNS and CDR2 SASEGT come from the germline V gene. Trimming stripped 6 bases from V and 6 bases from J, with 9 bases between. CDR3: CASRRAVEQYF. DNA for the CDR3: TGTGCCAGCAGGCGAGCCGTCGAGCAGTACTTC.

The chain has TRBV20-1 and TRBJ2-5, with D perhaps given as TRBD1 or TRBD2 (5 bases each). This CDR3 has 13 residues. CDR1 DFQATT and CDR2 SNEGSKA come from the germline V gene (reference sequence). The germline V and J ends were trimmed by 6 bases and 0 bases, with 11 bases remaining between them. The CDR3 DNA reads TGCAGTGCCTATGGGACGGACCAAGAGACCCAGTACTTC. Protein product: CSAYGTDQETQYF.

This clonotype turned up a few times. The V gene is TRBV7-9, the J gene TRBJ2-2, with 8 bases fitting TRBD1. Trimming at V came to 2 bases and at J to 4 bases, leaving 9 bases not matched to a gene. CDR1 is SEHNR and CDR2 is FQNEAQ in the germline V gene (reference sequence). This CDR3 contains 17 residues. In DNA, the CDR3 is TGTGCCAGCAGCTTATCCCCGGCAGGGGGCGGCACCGGGGAGCTGTTTTTT. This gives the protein CASSLSPAGGGTGELFF.

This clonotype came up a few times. Written as DNA, the CDR3 is TGTGCCAGCAGTTTAATGGGGGGACAGATCATCAATCAGCCCCAGCATTTT. It encodes CASSLMGGQIINQPQHF. The chain has TRBV28 and TRBJ1-5; 7 bases match TRBD1. The length of the CDR3 is 17 residues. V trimming: 2 bases; J trimming: 3 bases; junction bases outside the gene matches: 10. CDR1 is MDHEN, CDR2 SYDVKM, per germline.

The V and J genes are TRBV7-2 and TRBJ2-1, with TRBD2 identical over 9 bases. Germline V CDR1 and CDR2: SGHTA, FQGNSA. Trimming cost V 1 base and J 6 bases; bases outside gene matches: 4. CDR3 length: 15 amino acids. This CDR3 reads CASSLVAGEPNEQFF. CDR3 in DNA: TGTGCCAGCAGCTTAGTAGCGGGAGAACCCAATGAGCAGTTCTTC.

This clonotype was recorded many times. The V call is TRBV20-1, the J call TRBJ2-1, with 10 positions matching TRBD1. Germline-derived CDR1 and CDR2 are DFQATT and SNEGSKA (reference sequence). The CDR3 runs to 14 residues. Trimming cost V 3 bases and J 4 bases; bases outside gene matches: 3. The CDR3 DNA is TGCAGTGCTAGGCGGACAGGGGGATACAATGAGCAGTTCTTC. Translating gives CSARRTGGYNEQFF.